This T cell receptor beta chain was sequenced in a study of cytomegalovirus exposure and HLA in healthy donors. At the level of the study: Earlier, 200 million or so T cells were analyzed, and some 120 million unique TCR beta sequences were found among them.

Use of 60 Vbeta and 13 Jbeta primers characterized the PCR. Libraries were prepared by immunoSEQ multiplex PCR; TCRdb keeps only in-frame clonotypes and omits some of them. The sample holds about 130,000 clones, 80% seen once. The sequence derives from a woman aged 35 to 49 in good health and CMV-seronegative. Sequencing was performed on PBMCs.

The CDR3 reads CASSPGGGNTPGWELFF. CDR3 bases: TGTGCCAGCAGCCCTGGGGGGGGAAATACACCGGGGTGGGAGCTGTTTTTT. The chain carries TRBV9 and TRBJ2-2; 7 bases are a match to TRBD2. Trimming took 4 bases from V and 9 from J; bases not matched to a gene: 18. The germline V gene encodes CDR1 SGDLS and CDR2 YYNGEE. The CDR3 consists of 17 residues.